Shown below are 5 T cell receptor beta chains from a single sample sequenced in a study of T cell responses to AZD1222 COVID-19 vaccine. Assay used: immunoSEQ multiplex PCR; TCRdb lists only in-frame clones, some missing. The data show around 160,000 clones, approximately 94% seen once. Sample: peripheral blood, taken on day 0 of AZD1222 vaccination. These receptors all come from an adult in good health.

This clone came up once. This chain joins TRBV15 and TRBJ2-2; no definite D call. The germline gives CDR1 LNHNV, CDR2 YYDKDF (reference sequence). The CDR3 length is 15 residues. The V and J ends lost 1 base and 0 bases respectively, with 6 bases between them. This CDR3 reads CATSRVSPNTGELFF. The CDR3 DNA reads as TGTGCCACCAGCAGAGTTAGCCCGAACACCGGGGAGCTGTTTTTT.

V gene TRBV5-6 combines with J gene TRBJ1-4, with TRBD1 matching over 9 bases. Trimming cost V 0 bases and J 7 bases; bases outside gene matches: 4. The germline CDR1 and CDR2 sequences are SGHDT and YYEEEE. There are 15 residues in the CDR3. This chain's CDR3 is CASSLAGTGIEKLFF. The CDR3 DNA sequence: TGTGCCAGCAGCTTGGCCGGGACAGGGATTGAAAAACTGTTTTTT.

The chain combines TRBV5-1 with TRBJ2-7; D call uncertain. Trimming removed 0 bases at V and 3 bases at J, with 13 bases between. Germline-derived CDR1 and CDR2 are SGHRS and YFSETQ. The CDR3 runs 15 residues. CDR3 region: CASSLAVDPSYEQYF. The DNA for the CDR3 is TGCGCCAGCAGCTTGGCCGTGGACCCCAGCTACGAGCAGTACTTC.

The rearrangement links TRBV23-1 to TRBJ2-1; no clear D gene. TRBV23-1 is marked as an open reading frame, function uncertain. The CDR3 runs to 16 residues. Trimming shortened V by 4 bases and J by 9 bases, and 22 bases separated the two germline ends. CDR3: CASSPRRPEIYAEQFF. Here the CDR3 DNA reads TGCGCCAGCAGTCCTCGACGTCCCGAAATATATGCTGAGCAGTTCTTC.

The chain joins TRBV5-4 to TRBJ2-2, with D hard to call. The CDR3 runs to 16 residues. CDR1 SGHNT and CDR2 YYREEE come from the germline V gene (reference sequence). Trimming pared 5 bases from V and 0 bases from J, leaving 14 bases between. This CDR3 reads CASSDPGQPNTGELFF. As DNA, the CDR3 is TGTGCCAGCAGTGACCCCGGGCAGCCGAACACCGGGGAGCTGTTTTTT.